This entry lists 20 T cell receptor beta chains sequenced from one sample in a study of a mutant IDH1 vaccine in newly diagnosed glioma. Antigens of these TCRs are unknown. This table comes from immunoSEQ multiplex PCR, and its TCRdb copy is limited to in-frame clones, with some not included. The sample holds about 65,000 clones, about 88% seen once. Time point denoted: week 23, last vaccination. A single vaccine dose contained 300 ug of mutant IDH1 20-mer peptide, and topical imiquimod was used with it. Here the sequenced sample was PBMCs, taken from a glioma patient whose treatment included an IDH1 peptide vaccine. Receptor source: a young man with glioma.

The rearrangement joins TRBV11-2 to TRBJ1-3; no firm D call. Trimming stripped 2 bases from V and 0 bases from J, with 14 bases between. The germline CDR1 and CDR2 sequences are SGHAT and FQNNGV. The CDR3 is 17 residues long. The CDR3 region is CASSLRRIAISGNTIYF. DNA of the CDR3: TGTGCCAGCAGCTTACGACGGATTGCCATCTCTGGAAACACCATATATTTT.

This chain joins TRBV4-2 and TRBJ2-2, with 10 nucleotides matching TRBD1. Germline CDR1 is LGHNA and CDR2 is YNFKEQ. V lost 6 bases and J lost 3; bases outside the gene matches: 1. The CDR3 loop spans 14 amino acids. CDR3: CASSGQGDTGELFF. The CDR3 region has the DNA TGTGCCAGCAGTGGACAGGGGGACACCGGGGAGCTGTTTTTT.

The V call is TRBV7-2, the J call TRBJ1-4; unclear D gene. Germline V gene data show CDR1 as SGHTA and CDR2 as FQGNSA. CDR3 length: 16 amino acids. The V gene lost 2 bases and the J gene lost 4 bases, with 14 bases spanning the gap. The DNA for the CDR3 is TGTGCCAGCAGCTTAATTTCCGTTCGGGGTAATGAAAAACTGTTTTTT. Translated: CASSLISVRGNEKLFF.

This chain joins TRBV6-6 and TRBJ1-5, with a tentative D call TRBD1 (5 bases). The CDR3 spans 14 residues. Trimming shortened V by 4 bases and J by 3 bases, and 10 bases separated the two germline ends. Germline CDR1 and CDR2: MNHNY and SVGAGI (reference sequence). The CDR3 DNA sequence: TGTGCCAGCAGTTCAGGAGGGGCCAATCAGCCCCAGCATTTT. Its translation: CASSSGGANQPQHF.

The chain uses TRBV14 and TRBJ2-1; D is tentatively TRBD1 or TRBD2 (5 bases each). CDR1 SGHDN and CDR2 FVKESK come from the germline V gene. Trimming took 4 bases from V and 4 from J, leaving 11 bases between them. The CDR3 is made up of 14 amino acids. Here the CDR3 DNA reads TGTGCCAGCAGCCCCTGGGACCGGTACAATGAGCAGTTCTTC. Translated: CASSPWDRYNEQFF.

The CDR3 nucleotides read TGCGCCAGCAGTGAGTCGGAGGACCGGGACAGGGGTCACAATGAGCAGTTCTTC. Its translation: CASSESEDRDRGHNEQFF. The chain combines TRBV10-1 with TRBJ2-1; 10 nucleotides align to TRBD1. Unmatched junction bases numbered 10, after V lost 0 bases and J lost 5 bases. This CDR3 spans 18 amino acids. Germline-derived CDR1 and CDR2 are WNHNN and SYGVQD (reference sequence).

DNA for the CDR3: TGTGCCAGCAGTAACCTTAATGAAGCTTTCTTT. Translating gives CASSNLNEAFF. The chain has TRBV6-6 and TRBJ1-1; D gene unclear. V was shortened by 5 bases and J by 7 bases, with 8 bases between the two germline ends. Per the germline V gene, CDR1 is MNHNY and CDR2 is SVGAGI (reference sequence). This CDR3 contains 11 residues.

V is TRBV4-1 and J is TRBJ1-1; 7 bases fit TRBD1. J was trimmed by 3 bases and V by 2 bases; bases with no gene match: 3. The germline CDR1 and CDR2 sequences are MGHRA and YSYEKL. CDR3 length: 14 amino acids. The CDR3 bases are TGCGCCAGCAGCCAATCAGGGGGACACACTGAAGCTTTCTTT. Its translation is CASSQSGGHTEAFF.

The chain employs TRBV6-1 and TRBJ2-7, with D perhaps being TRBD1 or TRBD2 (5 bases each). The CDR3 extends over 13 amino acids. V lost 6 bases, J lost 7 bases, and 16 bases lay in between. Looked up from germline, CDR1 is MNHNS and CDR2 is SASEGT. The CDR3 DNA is TGTGCCAGCAGGATAGCAGGGTCGGGAGAGCAGTACTTC. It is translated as CASRIAGSGEQYF.

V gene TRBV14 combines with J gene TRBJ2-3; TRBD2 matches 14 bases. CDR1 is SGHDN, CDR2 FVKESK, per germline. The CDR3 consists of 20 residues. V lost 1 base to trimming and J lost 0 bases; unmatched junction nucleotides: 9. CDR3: CASSQGLAGGLIPSTDTQYF. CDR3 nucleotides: TGTGCCAGCAGCCAAGGACTAGCGGGGGGGCTAATCCCAAGCACAGATACGCAGTATTTT.

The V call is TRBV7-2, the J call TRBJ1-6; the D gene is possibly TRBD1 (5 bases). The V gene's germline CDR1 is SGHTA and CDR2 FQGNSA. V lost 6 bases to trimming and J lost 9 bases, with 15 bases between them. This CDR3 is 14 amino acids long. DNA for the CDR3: TGTGCCAGCAGTCGACCAGGGCTTAGTTCACCCCTCCACTTT. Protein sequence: CASSRPGLSSPLHF.

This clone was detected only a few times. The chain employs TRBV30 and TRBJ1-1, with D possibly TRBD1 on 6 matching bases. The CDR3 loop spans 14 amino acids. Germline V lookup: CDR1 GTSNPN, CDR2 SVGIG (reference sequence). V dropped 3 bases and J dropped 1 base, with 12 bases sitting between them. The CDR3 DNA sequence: TGTGCCTGGAGGAGGGGGGGACAGAACACTGAAGCTTTCTTT. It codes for CAWRRGGQNTEAFF.

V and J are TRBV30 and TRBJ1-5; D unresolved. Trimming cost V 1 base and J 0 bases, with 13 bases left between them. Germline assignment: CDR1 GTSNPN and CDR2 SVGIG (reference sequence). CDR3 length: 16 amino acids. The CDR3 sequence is CAWSAREGYSNQPQHF. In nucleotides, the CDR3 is TGTGCCTGGAGTGCGAGGGAGGGTTATAGCAATCAGCCCCAGCATTTT.

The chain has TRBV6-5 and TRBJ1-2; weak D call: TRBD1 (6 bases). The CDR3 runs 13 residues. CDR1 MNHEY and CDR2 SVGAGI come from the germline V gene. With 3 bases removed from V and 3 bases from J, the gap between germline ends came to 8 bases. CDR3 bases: TGTGCCAGCAGTTATTACAGGGACTATGGCTACACCTTC. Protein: CASSYYRDYGYTF.

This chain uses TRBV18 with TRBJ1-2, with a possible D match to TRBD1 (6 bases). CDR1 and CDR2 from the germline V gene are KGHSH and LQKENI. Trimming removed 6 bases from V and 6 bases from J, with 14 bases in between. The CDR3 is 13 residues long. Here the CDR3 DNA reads TGTGCCAGCTCTACCGGGACACAGCATGGCTACACCTTC. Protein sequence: CASSTGTQHGYTF.

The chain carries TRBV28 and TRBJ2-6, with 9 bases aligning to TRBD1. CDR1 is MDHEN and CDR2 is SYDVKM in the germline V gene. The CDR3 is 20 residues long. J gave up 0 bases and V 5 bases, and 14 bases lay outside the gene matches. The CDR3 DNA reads TGTGCCAGCAGTGCGACTTGGGGACAGGGTTCCCTCTCTGGGGCCAACGTCCTGACTTTC. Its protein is CASSATWGQGSLSGANVLTF.

The CDR3 coding sequence is TGCGCCAGCAGTGATCTCGTGGACAGGGAGCAGTTCTTC. It encodes CASSDLVDREQFF. The V call is TRBV10-1, the J call TRBJ2-1, with 7 bases that match TRBD1. The J segment lost 10 bases and the V segment lost 3 bases, leaving 6 bases of the junction unmatched. Germline lookup yields CDR1 WNHNN and CDR2 SYGVQD (reference sequence). The CDR3 length is 13 residues.

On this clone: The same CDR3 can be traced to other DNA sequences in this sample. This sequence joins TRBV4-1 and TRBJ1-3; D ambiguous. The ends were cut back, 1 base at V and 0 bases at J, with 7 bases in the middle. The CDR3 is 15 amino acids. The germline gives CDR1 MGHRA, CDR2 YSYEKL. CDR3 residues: CASSQVFSSGNTIYF. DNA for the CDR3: TGCGCCAGCAGCCAAGTCTTTTCCTCTGGAAACACCATATATTTT.

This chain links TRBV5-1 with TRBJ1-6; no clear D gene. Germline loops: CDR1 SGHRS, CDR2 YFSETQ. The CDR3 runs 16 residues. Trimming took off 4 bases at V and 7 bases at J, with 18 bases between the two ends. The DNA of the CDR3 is TGCGCCAGCAGCCGCAGTCTGTCAGGCCCCAATTCACCCCTCCACTTT. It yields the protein CASSRSLSGPNSPLHF.

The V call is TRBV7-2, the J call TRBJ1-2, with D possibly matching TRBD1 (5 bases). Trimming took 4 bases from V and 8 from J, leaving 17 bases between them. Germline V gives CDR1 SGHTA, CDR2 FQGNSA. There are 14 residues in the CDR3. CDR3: CASSWLGRREGYTF. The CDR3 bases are TGTGCCAGCAGCTGGCTGGGGCGACGGGAAGGCTACACCTTC.